The clone carrying this T cell receptor beta chain has more than one count but fewer than ten. The CDR3 extends over 13 amino acids. Germline loops: CDR1 MNHEY, CDR2 SVGAGI. V was cut by 6 bases and J by 3 bases, with 11 bases left in between. The record originates from a study of blood T cells in healthy people across ages. A sample-barcoded 5' primer and a J-beta primer mix were used in a second PCR of about 7 to 12 cycles. Each CDR3 protein gets one entry after TCRdb re-called the 5' RACE reads with MiXCR. The profile shows 1.5 million to 2 million distinct CDR3 sequences, about two fifths of them singletons.

The chain combines TRBV6-5 with TRBJ1-2; weak D call: TRBD1 (5 bases). The clonotype originates from a human donor in good health. Sequenced sample: blood. CDR3 DNA: TGTGCCAGCAGACCACAGGAATACTATGGCTACACCTTC. Protein product: CASRPQEYYGYTF.